The 28 T cell receptor beta chains reported below all come from one sample, sequenced in a study of blood T cell repertoires in COVID-19. Libraries were prepared by immunoSEQ multiplex PCR; TCRdb keeps only in-frame clonotypes and omits some of them. The sample holds some 300,000 clones, roughly 88% seen once. Sequencing was done on a sample of peripheral blood. All receptors come from a woman aged 25 to 45 who had recovered from COVID-19.

The gene calls are TRBV19 and TRBJ2-1; D might be TRBD1 (5 bases). The CDR3 totals 14 residues. Germline V CDR1 and CDR2: LNHDA, SQIVND (reference sequence). V lost 7 bases and J lost 0, with 10 bases in between. The CDR3 DNA is TGTGCCAGTAATACAGGTGGCTCCTACAATGAGCAGTTCTTC. Its protein is CASNTGGSYNEQFF. Full variable domain (rest looked up from reference TRBV19 and TRBJ2-1): DGGITQSPKYLFRKEGQNVTLSCEQNLNHDAMYWYRQDPGQGLRLIYYSQIVNDFQKGDIAEGYSVSREKKESFPLTVTSAQKNPTAFYLCASNTGGSYNEQFFGPGTRLTVL.

This clone was counted only a few times. V is TRBV4-3 and J is TRBJ2-2, with unresolved D. With 0 bases removed from V and 6 bases from J, the gap between germline ends came to 11 bases. In germline, CDR1 is LGHNA, CDR2 YSLEER. This CDR3 contains 15 residues. CDR3: CASSQDNAPSGELFF. The CDR3 nucleotides read TGCGCCAGCAGCCAAGATAATGCGCCTTCCGGGGAGCTGTTTTTT.

The chain recombines TRBV7-9 with TRBJ2-6, with D perhaps TRBD1 (5 bases). CDR1 and CDR2 (germline): SEHNR, FQNEAQ (reference sequence). Trimming cost V 5 bases and J 2 bases, with 10 bases left between them. CDR3 length: 15 residues. The CDR3 nucleotides are TGTGCCAGCAGCATACAGGTGCCTGGGGCCAACGTCCTGACTTTC. The encoded protein is CASSIQVPGANVLTF.

The gene calls are TRBV21-1 and TRBJ1-5. TRBV21-1 is a recognized pseudogene. CDR3 length equals 14 residues. The CDR3 coding sequence is TGTGCCAGCAGCAAAGGAGGTCGGGGTCAGCCCCAGCATTTT. This gives the protein CASSKGGRGQPQHF.

The chain couples TRBV27 to TRBJ1-5; the D gene is possibly TRBD1 (5 bases). V lost 1 base, J lost 7 bases, and 17 bases lay in between. This CDR3 spans 16 amino acids. Looked up from germline, CDR1 is MNHEY and CDR2 is SMNVEV (reference sequence). The CDR3 region is CASSLFRGGLRQPQHF. The CDR3 nucleotides are TGTGCCAGCAGTTTATTTCGGGGGGGATTACGCCAGCCCCAGCATTTT.

The chain is built from TRBV2 and TRBJ2-7, with 8 bases that match TRBD1. This CDR3 comprises 16 residues. In germline, CDR1 is SNHLY, CDR2 FYNNEI. The V segment lost 2 bases and the J segment 7 bases; nucleotides outside the gene matches: 13. The CDR3 sequence: CASSEFGGTGGGEQYF. The DNA of the CDR3 is TGTGCCAGCAGTGAATTTGGTGGGACAGGAGGCGGGGAGCAGTACTTC.

The chain has TRBV3-1 (or the pseudogene TRBV3-2) and TRBJ2-3; 9 nucleotides match TRBD2. The germline V gene has CDR1 LGHDT and CDR2 YNNKEL (reference sequence). This CDR3 comprises 16 residues. After removal of 1 base from V and 5 bases from J, the junction contained 7 bases not matched to a gene. DNA of the CDR3: TGTGCCAGCAGCCAAGTTTCGCTAGCGGGGTTAGATACGCAGTATTTT. Its translation is CASSQVSLAGLDTQYF.

The V gene is TRBV5-4, the J gene TRBJ2-7, with 8 bases lining up with TRBD1. The germline V gene encodes CDR1 SGHNT and CDR2 YYREEE (reference sequence). V dropped 2 bases and J dropped 2; count of bases not matched to a gene: 12. The CDR3 is 17 amino acids. For the CDR3, the DNA is TGTGCCAGCAGCTTATTCCTAGGGACAGGTGAGACCTACGAGCAGTACTTC. The encoded protein is CASSLFLGTGETYEQYF.

The rearrangement joins TRBV4-2 to TRBJ1-6, with 12 bases that match TRBD1. Per germline, CDR1 LGHNA and CDR2 YNFKEQ. This CDR3 contains 17 residues. V lost 7 bases to trimming and J lost 10 bases; unmatched junction nucleotides: 14. CDR3 nucleotides: TGTGCCAGCACCCCAAAGACCGGGACAGGGGGCAACTCACCCCTCCACTTT. It is translated as CASTPKTGTGGNSPLHF.

As DNA, the CDR3 is TGTGCCAGCAGGGACGACAGGGGGAGCCTCTACAATGAGCAGTTCTTC. This translates into CASRDDRGSLYNEQFF. The chain carries TRBV7-9 and TRBJ2-1, with 9 bases that match TRBD1. Germline loops: CDR1 SEHNR, CDR2 FQNEAQ (reference sequence). The trim removed 6 bases at V and 3 bases at J, leaving 9 bases unmatched. CDR3 length: 16 residues.

The V and J genes are TRBV6-5 and TRBJ1-6; possibly TRBD1 for D (6 bases). Germline lookup yields CDR1 MNHEY and CDR2 SVGAGI. This CDR3 has 15 residues. Between the trimmed V and J ends, which lost 4 bases and 8 bases, there was a span of 15 bases. The CDR3 region is CASSLTGLWDSPLHF. CDR3 in DNA: TGTGCCAGCAGTTTAACAGGGCTATGGGATTCACCCCTCCACTTT.

This rearrangement joins TRBV4-1 to TRBJ2-5; tentative D call: TRBD2 (5 bases). This CDR3 is 17 amino acids long. V was pared by 0 bases and J by 3 bases, with 17 bases between. CDR1 and CDR2 from the germline V gene are MGHRA and YSYEKL. The CDR3 reads CASSQDFSFSREETQYF. The DNA for the CDR3 is TGCGCCAGCAGCCAAGATTTCTCCTTTTCGCGGGAAGAGACCCAGTACTTC.

This chain joins TRBV4-1 and TRBJ1-4; TRBD1 is a possible D gene (6 bases). The CDR3 runs 16 residues. Trimming stripped 0 bases from V and 8 bases from J, with 16 bases between. The germline V gene has CDR1 MGHRA and CDR2 YSYEKL. The CDR3 sequence is CASSQDGKGDGEKLFF. The DNA of the CDR3 is TGCGCCAGCAGCCAAGACGGAAAGGGGGATGGAGAAAAACTGTTTTTT.

The rearrangement links TRBV19 to TRBJ2-1; perhaps TRBD1 as D (6 bases). Germline assignment: CDR1 LNHDA and CDR2 SQIVND (reference sequence). The CDR3 spans 13 residues. V was cut by 4 bases and J by 9 bases, with 13 bases left in between. CDR3 in DNA: TGTGCCAGTAGTAACCTCCAGGGGACTGAGCAGTTCTTC. Its translation: CASSNLQGTEQFF.

The genes are TRBV5-1 and TRBJ2-6; D remains ambiguous. Germline CDR1 and CDR2: SGHRS and YFSETQ. V lost 3 bases to trimming and J lost 0 bases, with 4 bases between them. The CDR3 runs to 14 residues. For the CDR3, the DNA is TGCGCCAGCAGCTCAATCTCTGGGGCCAACGTCCTGACTTTC. Translated: CASSSISGANVLTF.

The chain links TRBV27 to TRBJ1-6; TRBD1 might be the D (6 bases). The CDR3 has 18 amino acids. Germline assignment: CDR1 MNHEY and CDR2 SMNVEV (reference sequence). The V gene lost 5 bases and the J gene lost 0 bases, with 17 bases spanning the gap. The CDR3 nucleotides are TGTGCCAGCAGTCCCTCTGCGACAGGAATCTCCTATAATTCACCCCTCCACTTT. Amino acid sequence: CASSPSATGISYNSPLHF.

This clone was seen once. This sequence joins TRBV4-1 and TRBJ1-4, with 7 nucleotides matching TRBD1. Germline V gene data show CDR1 as MGHRA and CDR2 as YSYEKL. Trimming took 2 bases from V and 4 from J; bases not matched to a gene: 7. The CDR3 runs to 16 residues. CDR3 DNA: TGCGCCAGCAGCCAAAACCCGGGACAGAGTAATGAAAAACTGTTTTTT. This sequence encodes CASSQNPGQSNEKLFF.

The CDR3 loop is CASSGHREEQFF. CDR3 nucleotides: TGTGCCAGCAGTGGACACCGTGAGGAGCAGTTCTTC. The V gene is TRBV27, the J gene TRBJ2-1; D may be TRBD1 (5 bases). The CDR3 contains 12 residues. The germline CDR1 and CDR2 sequences are MNHEY and SMNVEV (reference sequence). The V end was cut by 5 bases, the J end by 10 bases, with 12 bases between.

The genes are TRBV15 and TRBJ2-7; weak D call: TRBD1 (5 bases). V dropped 1 base and J dropped 6 bases, with 10 bases sitting between them. CDR1 is LNHNV, CDR2 YYDKDF, per germline (reference sequence). CDR3 size: 13 residues. The CDR3 nucleotides read TGTGCCACCAGCAGAGCCCCTGGGGCCGAGCAGTACTTC. It yields the protein CATSRAPGAEQYF.

V is TRBV28 and J is TRBJ1-1, with D unclear. This CDR3 region has 13 residues. CDR1 MDHEN and CDR2 SYDVKM come from the germline V gene. The V end was cut by 3 bases, the J end by 4 bases, with 9 bases between. The CDR3 nucleotides are TGTGCCAGCAGTTTTTATTGGGCCACTGAAGCTTTCTTT. This codes for CASSFYWATEAFF.

V is TRBV18 and J is TRBJ1-2, with TRBD1 matching over 12 bases. The junction had 9 bases not matched to a gene; V was cut back by 6 bases and J by 7 bases. There are 15 residues in the CDR3. The germline V gene has CDR1 KGHSH and CDR2 LQKENI. DNA for the CDR3: TGTGCCAGCTCGCAAACCGGGACAGGGGGCGGTGGCTACACCTTC. Translated, it gives CASSQTGTGGGGYTF.

Comment on this clone: Other nucleotide sequences in the sample specify the same CDR3. CDR3 in DNA: TGCGCCAGCAGCCAAGTCCGGGGAAACACCATATATTTT. Amino acid sequence: CASSQVRGNTIYF. The gene calls are TRBV4-3 and TRBJ1-3, with unresolved D. The V gene's germline CDR1 is LGHNA and CDR2 YSLEER. This CDR3 is built from 13 residues. Trimming shortened V by 1 base and J by 4 bases, and 5 bases separated the two germline ends.

The chain couples TRBV5-1 to TRBJ2-3; D unclear. Trimming removed 0 bases from V and 2 bases from J, with 13 bases in between. CDR3 size: 16 residues. CDR1 is SGHRS, CDR2 YFSETQ, per germline. CDR3 sequence: CASSLGEFLITDTQYF. The CDR3 DNA sequence: TGCGCCAGCAGCTTGGGAGAATTTTTGATCACAGATACGCAGTATTTT.

The chain employs TRBV28 and TRBJ1-6, with TRBD1 matching over 8 bases. V shed 6 bases and J 14 bases; nucleotides not matched to a gene: 6. The V gene's germline CDR1 is MDHEN and CDR2 SYDVKM. This CDR3 region has 12 residues. The CDR3 DNA follows: TGTGCCAGCAGACCAAACAGGGGGGCCCTCCACTTT. This encodes CASRPNRGALHF.

The rearrangement joins TRBV10-1 to TRBJ1-6, with 8 bases identical to TRBD1. The germline V gene encodes CDR1 WNHNN and CDR2 SYGVQD (reference sequence). The CDR3 has 19 residues. Trimming took 10 bases from V and 6 from J; bases not matched to a gene: 23. CDR3 bases: TGCGCCACCCGCCTCCCACGAATTCCGTCCGACAGGGGTAATTCACCCCTCCACTTT. Its protein is CATRLPRIPSDRGNSPLHF.

V usage is TRBV18 and J usage is TRBJ2-7; maybe TRBD2 (7 bases). The germline gives CDR1 KGHSH, CDR2 LQKENI. Trimming cost V 5 bases and J 3 bases, with 14 bases left between them. The CDR3 covers 14 residues. The CDR3 nucleotides are TGTGCCAGCTCAGCACAGGGAGGGTTCTACGAGCAGTACTTC. Translated: CASSAQGGFYEQYF.

V gene TRBV7-3 combines with J gene TRBJ1-1; a possible D gene is TRBD1 (5 bases). V lost 6 bases and J 1 base, leaving 12 bases between the germline ends. CDR1 and CDR2 from the germline V gene are SGHTA and FQGTGA. The CDR3 length is 14 residues. The CDR3, as DNA: TGTGCCAGCAGTCCAGGGTCGGGGAACACTGAAGCTTTCTTT. Its protein is CASSPGSGNTEAFF.

The chain uses TRBV11-3 and TRBJ1-3; 7 bases map to TRBD1. CDR3 length: 13 residues. V shed 5 bases, J shed 9 bases, and the junction held 7 bases outside the gene matches. Germline loops: CDR1 SGHNT, CDR2 YENEEA. In DNA form, the CDR3 reads TGTGCCAGCAGCAACAGGGGAGACAGCACCATATATTTT. It specifies CASSNRGDSTIYF.